This T cell receptor beta chain appears in the sequencing data of a study of beta chain features in type 1 diabetes. Study outcomes and limitations: A greater similarity of naive, central memory and Treg TCRB repertoires was seen among patients than among healthy donors. Individuals with type 1 diabetes displayed fewer insertions and more deletions at VDJ junctions. Shortening that was moderate but significant affected the TCRB CDR3s of Type 1 diabetes patients in all four CD4+ subsets.

Germline lookup yields CDR1 SEHNR and CDR2 FQNEAQ (reference sequence). V was trimmed by 5 bases and J by 9 bases, leaving 16 bases between them. CDR3 length: 13 residues. This clone was detected a few times. Its antigen is still unknown. The authors took one heparinised blood draw, averaging about 120 mL, from each donor. Sorting of CD4+ naive, central memory, regulatory and stem cell-like memory cells was performed via CD45RO/CCR7/CD25/CD127/CD95/CD27. Expressed TCRB transcripts were sequenced, since all the RNA that had been isolated was reverse transcribed. Sequenced by immunoSEQ multiplex PCR; TCRdb stores in-frame clones only, minus some. The sample consists of 120,000 or so clones, 15% to 20% of them appearing once.

Sequences were obtained from central memory CD4+ T cells from blood. The source of this sequence is a man aged 30 to 45 with type 1 diabetes. This rearrangement joins TRBV7-9 to TRBJ1-2; tentatively, D is TRBD1 (5 bases). The CDR3 reads CASSPRQSERYTF. The CDR3 DNA reads TGTGCCAGCAGCCCGCGACAGTCGGAACGCTACACCTTC.